Each of the 3 T cell receptor beta chains below was sequenced from the same sample in a study of blood T cells in healthy people across ages. Then a second PCR, running about 6 to 12 cycles, was carried out with a sample-barcoded 5' primer and a J-beta primer mix. TCRdb reanalysed the 5' RACE reads using MiXCR and keeps one entry per CDR3 protein. Of approximately 810,000 distinct CDR3 sequences listed, approximately 35% are singletons. The sequenced sample was blood. These receptors all come from a man aged 18 to 29 in good health.

The chain is built from TRBV24-1 and TRBJ2-7; 7 bases line up with TRBD1. Germline loops: CDR1 KGHDR, CDR2 SFDVKD. V lost 7 bases and J lost 6; bases outside the gene matches: 11. The CDR3 is made up of 14 amino acids. CDR3 DNA: TGTGCCACCAGCGGGACAGTAAGGCACAGCGAGCAGTACTTC. It encodes CATSGTVRHSEQYF.

The J gene is TRBJ2-5, the V gene TRBV12-3 or TRBV12-4; 7 bases line up with TRBD1. This CDR3 region has 14 residues. V lost 5 bases, J lost 4 bases, and 7 bases stayed unmatched. CDR3 nucleotides: TGTGCCAGCAGTCCGGGACAGCAGGGAGAGACCCAGTACTTC. Translation gives CASSPGQQGETQYF.

This chain links TRBV12-3 or TRBV12-4 with TRBJ2-3; TRBD2 aligns across 10 bases. The CDR3 extends over 16 amino acids. V lost 3 bases to trimming and J lost 4 bases; unmatched junction nucleotides: 7. The CDR3 reads CASSFPAGGRADTQYF. CDR3 in DNA: TGTGCCAGCAGTTTCCCAGCGGGGGGGAGGGCAGATACGCAGTATTTT.